Below are 10 T cell receptor beta chains sequenced from a single sample in a study of CD8+ T cells in alopecia areata. Extracted RNA was reverse transcribed, and the resulting cDNA served as sequencing template. Profiling relied on immunoSEQ multiplex PCR, and the TCRdb table lists in-frame clones only, not all of them. The sample lists 150,000 to 200,000 clones; about 60% were seen once. Treatment: oral pan-JAK inhibitor, 5-10 mg twice daily. Sample: CD4+ T cells sorted from blood, taken at week 4, from a patient treated with tofacitinib. The receptors were gathered from a human donor with alopecia areata.

To note about this clone: An end of the junction differs from the germline gene, which may be a read error. The V gene is TRBV2, the J gene TRBJ2-7, with TRBD1 matching over 9 bases. Germline V lookup: CDR1 SNHLY, CDR2 FYNNEI. The CDR3 is made up of 15 amino acids. The CDR3 DNA is TGTGCCAGCAAGGCTAACCGGGACAGGGCAATTAGGTCAGACTTC. Its protein product is CASKANRDRAIRSDF.

Points on this clone: The sample holds other DNA sequences that translate to the same CDR3. The chain employs TRBV7-9 and TRBJ1-2; a possible D gene is TRBD1 (5 bases). The germline CDR1 and CDR2 sequences are SEHNR and FQNEAQ (reference sequence). Trimming pared 3 bases from V and 5 bases from J, leaving 7 bases between. This CDR3 has 12 residues. The CDR3 DNA follows: TGTGCCAGCAGCTTGGAGGGGTATGGCTACACCTTC. Its translation: CASSLEGYGYTF.

CDR3 residues: CASSEAGVTQHF. The DNA for the CDR3 is TGTGCCAGCAGTGAAGCCGGGGTAACCCAGCATTTT. The rearrangement joins TRBV6-1 to TRBJ1-5; D is ambiguous. There are 12 residues in the CDR3. Trimming took off 0 bases at V and 11 bases at J, with 8 bases between the two ends. CDR1 is MNHNS, CDR2 SASEGT, per germline.

This clone was counted a few times. The V and J genes are TRBV27 and TRBJ1-1; weak D call: TRBD1 (6 bases). CDR3 size: 15 residues. Per germline, CDR1 MNHEY and CDR2 SMNVEV (reference sequence). V gave up 4 bases and J gave up 0 bases, with 12 bases separating them. CDR3 loop: CASSSGGQMNTEAFF. DNA of the CDR3: TGTGCCAGCAGTTCCGGAGGACAGATGAACACTGAAGCTTTCTTT.

V is TRBV30 and J is TRBJ1-4; D perhaps matches TRBD1 (5 bases). The CDR3 is 16 residues long. Trimming shortened V by 3 bases and J by 7 bases, and 21 bases separated the two germline ends. CDR1 and CDR2 (germline): GTSNPN, SVGIG (reference sequence). CDR3 region: CAWSTHAGGSGEKLFF. For the CDR3, the DNA is TGTGCCTGGAGCACTCACGCCGGGGGATCAGGTGAAAAACTGTTTTTT.

This clone came up once. This chain links TRBV2 with TRBJ2-4, with 8 positions matching TRBD1. With 8 bases clipped from V and 9 bases from J, the junction kept 9 bases outside the gene matches. Germline V lookup: CDR1 SNHLY, CDR2 FYNNEI. The CDR3 covers 13 residues. CDR3 sequence (DNA): TGTGCCAGCCAGGGGGCGTCCGTGGGCATTCAGTACTTC. As protein: CASQGASVGIQYF.

This clone was observed a few times. The chain joins TRBV6-1 to TRBJ1-3, with 7 bases matching TRBD1. The germline V gene has CDR1 MNHNS and CDR2 SASEGT. The V segment lost 6 bases and the J segment 2 bases; nucleotides outside the gene matches: 7. The CDR3 is made up of 15 amino acids. In DNA, the CDR3 is TGTGCCAGCAGGCACGACAGGGCAGCTGGAAACACCATATATTTT. It translates to CASRHDRAAGNTIYF.

This chain links TRBV2 with TRBJ2-1; a possible D gene is TRBD1 (7 bases). The CDR3 contains 15 residues. V was trimmed by 7 bases and J by 8 bases, leaving 21 bases between them. The germline CDR1 and CDR2 sequences are SNHLY and FYNNEI. The CDR3 region is CASTVWAGGLDEQFF. CDR3 coding DNA: TGTGCCAGCACCGTATGGGCAGGGGGACTTGATGAGCAGTTCTTC.

This clone was observed a handful of times. The chain has TRBV27 and TRBJ1-2; 11 bases line up with TRBD1. CDR3 size: 17 residues. CDR1 is MNHEY, CDR2 SMNVEV, per germline (reference sequence). J lost 7 bases, V lost 5 bases, and 15 bases had no gene match. In DNA form, the CDR3 reads TGTGCCAGCAGTCCCCAGACCCCGGGACAGGGGGTAGGTGGCTACACCTTC. Translated, it gives CASSPQTPGQGVGGYTF.

This clone has only a few counts. The rearrangement links TRBV2 to TRBJ1-1, with D perhaps TRBD1 (5 bases). The CDR3 has 14 residues. The V and J ends lost 4 bases and 13 bases respectively, with 22 bases between them. Germline V gene sequence: CDR1 SNHLY, CDR2 FYNNEI. The CDR3 is CASSVPDVIPQGFF. The CDR3 DNA reads TGTGCCAGCAGTGTGCCCGACGTGATCCCCCAGGGTTTCTTT.